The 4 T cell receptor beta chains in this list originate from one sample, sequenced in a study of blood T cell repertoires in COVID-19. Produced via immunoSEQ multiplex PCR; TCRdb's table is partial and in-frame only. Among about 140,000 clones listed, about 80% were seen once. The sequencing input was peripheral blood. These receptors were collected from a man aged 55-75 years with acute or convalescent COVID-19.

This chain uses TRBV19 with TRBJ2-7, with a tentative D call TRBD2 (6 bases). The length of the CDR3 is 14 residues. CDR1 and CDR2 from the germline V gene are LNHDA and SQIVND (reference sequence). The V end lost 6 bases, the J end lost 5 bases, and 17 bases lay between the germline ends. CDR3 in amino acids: CASSILAGIDEQYF. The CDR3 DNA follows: TGTGCCAGTAGCATCCTGGCGGGAATCGACGAGCAGTACTTC.

CDR3 amino acids: CASSQSNQPQHF. The CDR3 DNA is TGTGCCAGCAGTCAATCAAATCAGCCCCAGCATTTT. V is TRBV6-2 or TRBV6-3 and J is TRBJ1-5; D is unresolved. The CDR3 totals 12 residues. V was pared by 5 bases and J by 4 bases, with 6 bases between. The germline V gene encodes CDR1 MNHEY and CDR2 SVGEGT.

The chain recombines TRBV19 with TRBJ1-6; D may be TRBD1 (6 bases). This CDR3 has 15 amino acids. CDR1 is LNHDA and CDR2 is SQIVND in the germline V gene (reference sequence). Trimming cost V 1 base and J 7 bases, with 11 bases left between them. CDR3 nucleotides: TGTGCCAGTAGTATAGGGGGGCGCATAAATTCACCCCTCCACTTT. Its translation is CASSIGGRINSPLHF.

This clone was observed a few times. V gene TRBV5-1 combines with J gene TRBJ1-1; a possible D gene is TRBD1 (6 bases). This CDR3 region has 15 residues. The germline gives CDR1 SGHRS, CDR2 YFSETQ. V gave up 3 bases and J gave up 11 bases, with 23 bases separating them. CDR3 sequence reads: CASSSRNTGTSEAFF. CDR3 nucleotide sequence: TGCGCCAGCAGCTCGCGGAATACAGGGACCTCGGAGGCTTTCTTT.